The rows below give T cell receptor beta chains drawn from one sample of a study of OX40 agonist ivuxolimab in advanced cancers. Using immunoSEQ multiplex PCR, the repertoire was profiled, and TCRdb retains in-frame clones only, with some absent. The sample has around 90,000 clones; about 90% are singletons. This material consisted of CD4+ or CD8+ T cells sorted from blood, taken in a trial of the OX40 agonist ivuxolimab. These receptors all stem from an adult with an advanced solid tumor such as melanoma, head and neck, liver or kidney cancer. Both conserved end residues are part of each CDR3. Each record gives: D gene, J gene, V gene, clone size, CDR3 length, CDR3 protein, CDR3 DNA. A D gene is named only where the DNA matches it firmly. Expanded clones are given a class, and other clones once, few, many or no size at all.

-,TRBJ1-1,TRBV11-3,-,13,CASSLQPGLEAFF,TGTGCCAGCAGCCTGCAACCCGGACTTGAAGCTTTCTTT
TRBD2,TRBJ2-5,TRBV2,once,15,CASRGTSGKQETQYF,TGTGCCAGCAGGGGGACTAGCGGGAAACAAGAGACCCAGTACTTC
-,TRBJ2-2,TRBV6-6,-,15,CASIYGGDGTGELFF,TGTGCCAGCATCTACGGGGGAGATGGCACCGGGGAGCTGTTTTTT
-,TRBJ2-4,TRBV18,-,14,CASSPRTVENIQYF,TGTGCCAGCTCACCAAGGACAGTCGAAAACATTCAGTACTTC
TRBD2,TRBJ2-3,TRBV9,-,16,CASSVVWAGGADTQYF,TGTGCCAGCAGCGTAGTGTGGGCGGGAGGTGCCGATACGCAGTATTTT
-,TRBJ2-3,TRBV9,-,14,CASARGGTDDTQYF,TGTGCTTCTGCACGGGGCGGGACCGACGATACGCAGTATTTT
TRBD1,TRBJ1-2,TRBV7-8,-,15,CASRGGRDSDHGYTF,TGTGCCAGCCGGGGGGGGCGGGACAGCGATCATGGCTACACCTTC
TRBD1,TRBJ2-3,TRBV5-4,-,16,CASSLYGQGTADTQYF,TGTGCCAGCAGCCTCTATGGACAGGGGACTGCAGATACGCAGTATTTT
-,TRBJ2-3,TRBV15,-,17,CATSRDKGWQVTDTQYF,TGTGCCACCAGCAGAGATAAAGGCTGGCAGGTCACAGATACGCAGTATTTT
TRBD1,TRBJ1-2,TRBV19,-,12,CASSGQGYGYTF,TGTGCCAGTAGTGGACAGGGCTATGGCTACACCTTC
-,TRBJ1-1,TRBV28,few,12,CASSLTWTEAFF,TGTGCCAGCAGTTTAACCTGGACTGAAGCTTTCTTT
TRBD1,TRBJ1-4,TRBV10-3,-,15,CAISNTRDRAEKLFF,TGTGCCATCAGTAATACCCGGGACAGGGCTGAAAAACTGTTTTTT
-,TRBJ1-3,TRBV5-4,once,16,CASSLGTIRSGNTIYF,TGTGCCAGCAGCTTGGGCACCATACGGAGTGGAAACACCATATATTTT
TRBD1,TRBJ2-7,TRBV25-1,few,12,CASSGTGIEQYF,TGTGCCAGCAGTGGGACAGGGATCGAGCAGTACTTC
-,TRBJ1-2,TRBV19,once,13,CASSWVTNYGYTF,TGTGCCAGTAGTTGGGTTACTAACTATGGCTACACCTTC